This T cell receptor beta chain was observed in a study of T cells in Graves' hyperthyroidism and ophthalmopathy. The CDR3 contains 15 residues. Trimming removed 0 bases from V and 0 bases from J, with 8 bases in between. The germline gives CDR1 LGHNA, CDR2 YNFKEQ. Findings of the study overall: Before onset, by a median of around 6.1 months, the model predicted ophthalmopathy. Blood also contained most expanded thyroid clonotypes above 0.001.

Recently diagnosed hyperthyroidism of less than 2 months' duration affected patients aged 18 to 65. Details on this clonotype: Its antigen is unidentified.

Amplification of TCR beta CDR3 regions used RNA as the template. Initially, a first-round RT-PCR of the TCR CDR3 employed the HTBI primer set. TCRdb reprocessed the multiplex PCR reads via MiXCR and lists one record per CDR3 protein. The data contain roughly 580,000 distinct CDR3 sequences, about 45% of them singletons. This TCR came from a woman in her late teens or twenties with Graves' hyperthyroidism. This chain connects TRBV4-2 to TRBJ2-5; the D call may be TRBD1 or TRBD2 (5 bases each). Source material: peripheral blood or thyroid tissue (not recorded which). For the CDR3, the DNA is TGTGCCAGCAGCCAAGATAGGGACGACCAAGAGACCCAGTACTTC. Protein: CASSQDRDDQETQYF.